This T cell receptor (beta chain) appears in the sequencing data of a study of CDR3 diversity in severe acne. V was clipped by 6 bases and J by 9 bases; unmatched bases: 9. The CDR3 length is 13 residues. Germline V CDR1 and CDR2: MGHDK, SYGVNS. This clonotype rates as medium-sized. MiXCR, applied by TCRdb to the PCR reads, yields one record per CDR3 protein. Of roughly 100,000 distinct CDR3 sequences in the sample, 51% were seen once. The chain uses TRBV25-1 and TRBJ2-7; 9 bases map to TRBD1. The TCR sequence derives from a male donor with acne. Sequencing was carried out using blood. The CDR3 DNA reads TGTGCCAGCAGCCGGGACAGGGAAGGTGTGCAGTACTTC. Amino acid sequence: CASSRDREGVQYF.